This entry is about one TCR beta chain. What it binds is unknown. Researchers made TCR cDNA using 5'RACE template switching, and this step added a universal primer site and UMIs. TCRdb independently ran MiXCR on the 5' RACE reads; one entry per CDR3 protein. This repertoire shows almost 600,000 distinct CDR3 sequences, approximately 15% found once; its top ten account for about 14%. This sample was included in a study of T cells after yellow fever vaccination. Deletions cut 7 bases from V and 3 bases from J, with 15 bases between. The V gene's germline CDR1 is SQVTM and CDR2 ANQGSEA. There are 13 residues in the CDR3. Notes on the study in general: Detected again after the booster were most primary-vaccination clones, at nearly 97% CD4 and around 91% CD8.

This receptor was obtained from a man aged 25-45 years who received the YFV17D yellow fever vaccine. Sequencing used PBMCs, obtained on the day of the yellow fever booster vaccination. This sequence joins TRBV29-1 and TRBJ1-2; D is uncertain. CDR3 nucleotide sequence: TGCAGCGCTGCGGGCCGGGTGGACTATGGCTACACCTTC. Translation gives CSAAGRVDYGYTF.